The clone carrying this T cell receptor beta chain was observed a handful of times. The protocol was immunoSEQ multiplex PCR, while the TCRdb copy is restricted to in-frame clones and leaves out a portion. Altogether fewer than 35,000 clones are present, about 84% being singletons, with the ten largest covering roughly 5%. Time point noted: new active TB diagnosis, blood taken before or within 7 days of starting treatment. Germline-derived CDR1 and CDR2 are MDHEN and SYDVKM. V lost 5 bases to trimming and J lost 7 bases, with 11 bases between them. CDR3 length: 12 amino acids. These data belong to a study of T cells in tuberculosis. Study overall: In South Africa, adults with active tuberculosis were compared with IGRA-negative and latently infected IGRA-positive adolescents.

The material sequenced was PBMCs, taken at tuberculosis diagnosis. The chain recombines TRBV28 with TRBJ1-1; maybe TRBD1 (5 bases). This clonotype was sampled from an adult with tuberculosis. CDR3 region: CASSGGVSEAFF. CDR3 DNA: TGTGCCAGCAGTGGGGGGGTAAGTGAAGCTTTCTTT.